Following are 24 T cell receptor beta chains from one sample sequenced in a study of T-cell memory formation after mild COVID-19. TCRdb ran MiXCR on the 5' RACE reads and lists one entry per CDR3 protein. The table lists 200,000 to 300,000 distinct CDR3 sequences, over 15% of them singletons. Sequenced material: PBMCs or a T cell subset sorted from them (not recorded which). The receptors were gathered from an adult woman who had mild COVID-19 (a few samples of this study predate the infection). Cell type and time point are not known.

This clonotype was seen more than once but under ten times. CDR3 nucleotide sequence: TGTGCCAGCAGTTTTGTCGGAAAGGGACCACGCGGCTACACCTTC. It is translated as CASSFVGKGPRGYTF. This chain joins TRBV12-3 or TRBV12-4 and TRBJ1-2; perhaps TRBD1 as D (5 bases). Deletions cut 3 bases from V and 8 bases from J, with 19 bases between. This CDR3 spans 15 amino acids.

This clonotype showed up many times. The chain couples TRBV24-1 to TRBJ2-1; TRBD2 agrees at 9 bases. The germline V gene has CDR1 KGHDR and CDR2 SFDVKD. The CDR3 contains 15 residues. The V and J ends lost 7 bases and 2 bases, in that order; junction bases with no gene match: 5. CDR3 region: CATSHSGRAYNEQFF. The DNA of the CDR3 is TGTGCCACCAGCCATAGCGGGAGAGCCTACAATGAGCAGTTCTTC.

This clonotype has a handful of counts. This chain links TRBV12-3 or TRBV12-4 with TRBJ1-5; the D gene is possibly TRBD1 (5 bases). Deletions cut 2 bases from V and 3 bases from J, with 8 bases between. This CDR3 region has 14 residues. In DNA, the CDR3 is TGTGCCAGCAGTTTATCGGGGGTCAATCAGCCCCAGCATTTT. Protein sequence: CASSLSGVNQPQHF.

This clonotype was recorded a few times. CDR3 sequence: CASRGQANYEQYF. For the CDR3, the DNA is TGTGCCAGTAGGGGACAGGCTAACTACGAGCAGTACTTC. The rearrangement links TRBV19 to TRBJ2-7; 8 bases agree with TRBD1. The J segment lost 3 bases and the V segment lost 6 bases, leaving 4 bases of the junction unmatched. CDR3 length equals 13 residues. Per the germline V gene, CDR1 is LNHDA and CDR2 is SQIVND (reference sequence).

The rearrangement links TRBV20-1 to TRBJ2-7; D unresolved. Deletions cut 2 bases from V and 6 bases from J, with 11 bases between. The CDR3 spans 12 residues. Germline CDR1 DFQATT, CDR2 SNEGSKA (reference sequence). The CDR3 nucleotides are TGCAGTGCTAGATACTACAGTATCGAGCAGTACTTC. It specifies CSARYYSIEQYF.

The chain carries TRBV6-2 or TRBV6-3 and TRBJ1-2, with D possibly TRBD1 on 6 matching bases. Per germline, CDR1 MNHEY and CDR2 SVGEGT. Trimming pared 6 bases from V and 9 bases from J, leaving 17 bases between. The CDR3 has 13 residues. The CDR3 is CASRDPGQRSYTF. The CDR3 region has the DNA TGTGCCAGCAGGGATCCAGGACAGCGGAGCTACACCTTC.

The chain recombines TRBV5-6 with TRBJ2-1, with a weak D call TRBD2 (6 bases). The ends were cut back, 5 bases at V and 7 bases at J, with 16 bases in the middle. The CDR3 contains 14 residues. CDR1 is SGHDT, CDR2 YYEEEE, per germline. CDR3 residues: CASSPAGQENEQFF. The DNA for the CDR3 is TGTGCCAGCAGTCCAGCGGGCCAGGAGAATGAGCAGTTCTTC.

The rearrangement uses TRBV24-1 and TRBJ2-2; no firm D call. Germline V gene lookup returns CDR1 KGHDR and CDR2 SFDVKD. V lost 1 base and J lost 4, with 12 bases in between. The CDR3 loop spans 16 amino acids. The CDR3 is CATSDLKGRGTGELFF. Here the CDR3 DNA reads TGTGCCACCAGTGATTTAAAAGGCCGAGGCACCGGGGAGCTGTTTTTT.

The chain links TRBV7-8 to TRBJ2-4; a possible D gene is TRBD1 (5 bases). This CDR3 has 14 amino acids. Per the germline V gene, CDR1 is SGHVS and CDR2 is FQNEAQ. V was shortened by 5 bases and J by 8 bases, with 16 bases between the two germline ends. CDR3 DNA: TGTGCCAGCAGCCCGACCCCAGGGTTGGACATTCAGTACTTC. Translation: CASSPTPGLDIQYF. Drawing the rest from reference TRBV7-8 and TRBJ2-4, the complete variable domain is GAGVSQSPRYKVAKRGQDVALRCDPISGHVSLFWYQQALGQGPEFLTYFQNEAQLDKSGLPSDRFFAERPEGSVSTLKIQRTQQEDSAVYLCASSPTPGLDIQYFGAGTRLSVL.

This clonotype was detected ten times or more. The rearrangement links TRBV10-3 to TRBJ2-3; D gene ambiguous. Germline assignment: CDR1 ENHRY and CDR2 SYGVKD. V dropped 2 bases and J dropped 5 bases, with 8 bases sitting between them. The CDR3 totals 13 residues. The CDR3 nucleotides read TGTGCCATCAGTGAGCCGAACAGAGATACGCAGTATTTT. Translated, it gives CAISEPNRDTQYF.

This clonotype was seen ten or more times. J is TRBJ2-1 and V is TRBV24-1; tentatively, D is TRBD2 (6 bases). The germline V gene encodes CDR1 KGHDR and CDR2 SFDVKD. V gave up 3 bases and J gave up 3 bases, with 20 bases separating them. This CDR3 spans 18 amino acids. CDR3 DNA: TGTGCCACCAGTGATCCAATGTCAGCGGGCTCCAACTACAATGAGCAGTTCTTC. Translating it yields CATSDPMSAGSNYNEQFF.

This clonotype was detected a few times. The chain couples TRBV7-2 to TRBJ1-5, with a weak D call TRBD1 (6 bases). V shed 3 bases and J shed 2 bases, with 11 bases lying between them. The germline V gene encodes CDR1 SGHTA and CDR2 FQGNSA. The length of the CDR3 is 15 residues. This chain's CDR3 is CASSLGTNRNQPQHF. The CDR3, as DNA: TGTGCCAGCAGCTTGGGGACAAATCGCAATCAGCCCCAGCATTTT.

The chain uses TRBV7-6 and TRBJ2-1; 10 nucleotides agree with TRBD1. CDR1 SGHVS and CDR2 FNYEAQ come from the germline V gene. The junction had 7 bases not matched to a gene; V was cut back by 4 bases and J by 7 bases. The CDR3 has 15 residues. The CDR3: CASSWGQGIVNEQFF. Here the CDR3 DNA reads TGTGCCAGCAGCTGGGGACAGGGGATTGTTAATGAGCAGTTCTTC. Complete variable domain (other parts from reference TRBV7-6 and TRBJ2-1): GAGVSQSPRYKVTKRGQDVALRCDPISGHVSLYWYRQALGQGPEFLTYFNYEAQQDKSGLPNDRFSAERPEGSISTLTIQRTEQRDSAMYRCASSWGQGIVNEQFFGPGTRLTVL.

This clonotype is a singleton in its sample. V is TRBV5-1 and J is TRBJ1-2; no clear D gene. This CDR3 comprises 13 residues. The ends were cut back, 6 bases at V and 1 base at J, with 10 bases in the middle. Germline V gives CDR1 SGHRS, CDR2 YFSETQ. Here the CDR3 reads CASTGSLNYGYTF. The DNA of the CDR3 is TGCGCCAGCACCGGCAGCCTTAACTATGGCTACACCTTC. The whole variable domain, remainder taken from reference TRBV5-1 and TRBJ1-2, is KAGVTQTPRYLIKTRGQQVTLSCSPISGHRSVSWYQQTPGQGLQFLFEYFSETQRNKGNFPGRFSGRQFSNSRSEMNVSTLELGDSALYLCASTGSLNYGYTFGSGTRLTVV.

The rearrangement joins TRBV5-1 to TRBJ2-3; D unclear. Germline-derived CDR1 and CDR2 are SGHRS and YFSETQ. This CDR3 comprises 14 residues. Trimming took off 1 base at V and 3 bases at J, with 9 bases between the two ends. DNA for the CDR3: TGCGCCAGCAGCTTGCGGAGCTTGACAGATACGCAGTATTTT. It is translated as CASSLRSLTDTQYF.

This clonotype appeared a single time. The CDR3 is CASSRDARACYTF. The CDR3 DNA reads TGTGCCAGCAGCCGGGACGCTCGGGCTTGCTACACCTTC. The chain has TRBV3-1 and TRBJ1-2; tentative D call: TRBD1 (5 bases). Germline V gene lookup returns CDR1 LGHDT and CDR2 YNNKEL (reference sequence). V was cut by 4 bases and J by 9 bases, with 15 bases left in between. CDR3 length equals 13 residues.

This clonotype showed up just once. The chain carries TRBV12-3 or TRBV12-4 and TRBJ2-1; 8 bases fit TRBD2. The CDR3 length is 16 residues. V lost 6 bases to trimming and J lost 7 bases; unmatched junction nucleotides: 14. CDR3 nucleotides: TGTGCCAGCAGCCCCGGACTAGCAGACGAAGAGAATGAGCAGTTCTTC. Protein product: CASSPGLADEENEQFF.

This clonotype turned up a few times. The chain recombines TRBV5-1 with TRBJ2-7; the D gene is possibly TRBD1 (5 bases). V was cut by 0 bases and J by 2 bases, with 12 bases left in between. There are 15 residues in the CDR3. The germline V gene has CDR1 SGHRS and CDR2 YFSETQ. CDR3 coding DNA: TGCGCCAGCAGCTTGGGGCAGGGTCCCACCTACGAGCAGTACTTC. Protein sequence: CASSLGQGPTYEQYF.

The chain links TRBV6-6 to TRBJ2-3; no firm D call. CDR3 size: 14 residues. Germline V gene data show CDR1 as MNHNY and CDR2 as SVGAGI (reference sequence). V was pared by 5 bases and J by 1 base, with 10 bases between. CDR3 protein: CASSNPTGTDTQYF. As DNA, the CDR3 is TGTGCCAGCAGTAACCCGACCGGCACAGATACGCAGTATTTT.

This clonotype was seen a few times. This chain uses TRBV10-3 with TRBJ1-2, with a weak D call TRBD1 (6 bases). Germline-derived CDR1 and CDR2 are ENHRY and SYGVKD. The CDR3 totals 15 residues. V was trimmed by 1 base and J by 0 bases, leaving 9 bases between them. DNA for the CDR3: TGTGCCATCAGTGAGTTCGGGACAACTAACTATGGCTACACCTTC. Translating gives CAISEFGTTNYGYTF.

The chain has TRBV20-1 and TRBJ2-3, with no clear D. Trimming stripped 3 bases from V and 2 bases from J, with 15 bases between. From germline, CDR1 is DFQATT and CDR2 SNEGSKA (reference sequence). The CDR3 is made up of 15 amino acids. CDR3 region: CSARPATKDTDTQYF. The CDR3 coding sequence is TGCAGTGCTAGGCCGGCGACAAAGGACACAGATACGCAGTATTTT.

This clonotype has only a few counts. V usage is TRBV7-3 and J usage is TRBJ1-1; 7 positions agree with TRBD1. Germline lookup yields CDR1 SGHTA and CDR2 FQGTGA. V lost 0 bases to trimming and J lost 0 bases; unmatched junction nucleotides: 7. The CDR3 runs to 17 residues. The CDR3 sequence is CASSLTGSTGVNTEAFF. CDR3 sequence (DNA): TGTGCCAGCAGCTTAACGGGTAGCACAGGGGTGAACACTGAAGCTTTCTTT.

This clonotype appeared a few times. The chain links TRBV10-3 to TRBJ1-2; D call uncertain. V was clipped by 0 bases and J by 0 bases, with 11 bases between them. Germline assignment: CDR1 ENHRY and CDR2 SYGVKD. This CDR3 spans 16 amino acids. This chain's CDR3 is CAISESAGRANYGYTF. CDR3 coding DNA: TGTGCCATCAGTGAGTCGGCAGGCAGAGCTAACTATGGCTACACCTTC.

The chain uses TRBV20-1 and TRBJ2-7; unclear D gene. The CDR3 totals 12 residues. Per the germline V gene, CDR1 is DFQATT and CDR2 is SNEGSKA (reference sequence). V lost 3 bases to trimming and J lost 0 bases, with 6 bases between them. The CDR3 region has the DNA TGCAGTGCTAGGCTGGCCTCCTACGAGCAGTACTTC. Translating gives CSARLASYEQYF.